These 10 T cell receptor beta chains came from one sample sequenced in a study of blood T cell repertoires in COVID-19. TCRdb's table, derived via immunoSEQ multiplex PCR, lists solely in-frame clones and lacks some. The sample shows hundreds of thousands of clones, 75% to 90% of them seen only once. Specimen: PBMCs or T cells enriched from blood (not recorded which). The receptor source for this set is a woman aged 30 to 39 who had been exposed to COVID-19.

V and J are TRBV13 and TRBJ2-7; D might be TRBD2 (5 bases). Trimming removed 4 bases from V and 1 base from J, with 8 bases in between. Looked up from germline, CDR1 is PRHDT and CDR2 is FYEKMQ (reference sequence). CDR3 size: 13 residues. Here the CDR3 DNA reads TGTGCCAGCAGCTCGACTACTTCCTACGAGCAGTACTTC. Protein: CASSSTTSYEQYF.

The chain has TRBV2 and TRBJ2-7, with D tentatively TRBD1 (6 bases). CDR3 length: 12 amino acids. V gave up 9 bases and J gave up 3 bases, with 12 bases separating them. Germline CDR1 is SNHLY and CDR2 is FYNNEI. This CDR3 is CASVQGFYEQYF. CDR3 DNA: TGTGCCAGTGTACAGGGTTTCTACGAGCAGTACTTC.

This clone has a handful of counts. This chain's CDR3 is CASSPAGGENNEQFF. The DNA for the CDR3 is TGTGCCAGCAGCCCCGCCGGAGGGGAAAACAATGAGCAGTTCTTC. This sequence joins TRBV9 and TRBJ2-1; D is perhaps TRBD2 (6 bases). This CDR3 spans 15 amino acids. CDR1 SGDLS and CDR2 YYNGEE come from the germline V gene. With 4 bases removed from V and 5 bases from J, the gap between germline ends came to 16 bases.

The chain recombines TRBV11-2 with TRBJ2-2, with D uncertain. The CDR3 runs 18 residues. V lost 0 bases and J lost 4, with 18 bases in between. Germline CDR1 is SGHAT and CDR2 is FQNNGV. The CDR3: CASSLDLGVKTITGELFF. The CDR3 DNA is TGTGCCAGCAGCTTAGATCTCGGAGTTAAGACCATCACCGGGGAGCTGTTTTTT.

The rearrangement joins TRBV6-5 to TRBJ2-7; unclear D gene. Germline lookup yields CDR1 MNHEY and CDR2 SVGAGI. Trimming took off 6 bases at V and 2 bases at J, with 11 bases between the two ends. The CDR3 has 13 residues. The CDR3 region has the DNA TGTGCCAGCAGGACAACAAAAGCCTACGAGCAGTACTTC. Amino acid sequence: CASRTTKAYEQYF.

V usage is TRBV2 and J usage is TRBJ1-1; 8 positions agree with TRBD1. Germline CDR1 and CDR2: SNHLY and FYNNEI. Trimming at V came to 10 bases and at J to 6 bases, leaving 13 bases not matched to a gene. The CDR3 loop spans 14 amino acids. The CDR3 spells CATPGWTGRAEAFF. DNA of the CDR3: TGTGCCACCCCCGGCTGGACAGGGCGGGCTGAAGCTTTCTTT.

V gene TRBV5-6 combines with J gene TRBJ1-1; D not resolved. There are 13 residues in the CDR3. The V end lost 1 base, the J end lost 11 bases, and 15 bases lay between the germline ends. CDR1 SGHDT and CDR2 YYEEEE come from the germline V gene. The CDR3 here is CASSLFPTRVAFF. The CDR3 nucleotides read TGTGCCAGCAGCTTGTTTCCGACCCGGGTTGCTTTCTTT.

This clone was detected only a few times. The V and J genes are TRBV3-1 (or the pseudogene TRBV3-2) and TRBJ2-3, with 8 bases identical to TRBD2. V dropped 4 bases and J dropped 0; count of bases not matched to a gene: 6. The germline CDR1 and CDR2 sequences are LGHDT and YNNKEL (reference sequence). CDR3 length: 16 amino acids. The DNA of the CDR3 is TGTGCCAGCAGCCTCGCGGGGGGTCCTAGCACAGATACGCAGTATTTT. Its protein is CASSLAGGPSTDTQYF.

The chain is built from TRBV30 and TRBJ2-7, with 8 bases matching TRBD1. From germline, CDR1 is GTSNPN and CDR2 SVGIG (reference sequence). The length of the CDR3 is 13 residues. Unmatched junction bases numbered 8, after V lost 3 bases and J lost 7 bases. The CDR3, as DNA: TGTGCCTGGAGCGTCGGGACAGGTGGAGAGCAGTACTTC. Protein product: CAWSVGTGGEQYF.

CDR3 region: CSAWNTGELFF. DNA for the CDR3: TGCAGCGCCTGGAACACCGGGGAGCTGTTTTTT. V and J are TRBV29-1 and TRBJ2-2, with D hard to call. This CDR3 is built from 11 residues. From germline, CDR1 is SQVTM and CDR2 ANQGSEA. V lost 7 bases, J lost 1 base, and 4 bases lay in between.